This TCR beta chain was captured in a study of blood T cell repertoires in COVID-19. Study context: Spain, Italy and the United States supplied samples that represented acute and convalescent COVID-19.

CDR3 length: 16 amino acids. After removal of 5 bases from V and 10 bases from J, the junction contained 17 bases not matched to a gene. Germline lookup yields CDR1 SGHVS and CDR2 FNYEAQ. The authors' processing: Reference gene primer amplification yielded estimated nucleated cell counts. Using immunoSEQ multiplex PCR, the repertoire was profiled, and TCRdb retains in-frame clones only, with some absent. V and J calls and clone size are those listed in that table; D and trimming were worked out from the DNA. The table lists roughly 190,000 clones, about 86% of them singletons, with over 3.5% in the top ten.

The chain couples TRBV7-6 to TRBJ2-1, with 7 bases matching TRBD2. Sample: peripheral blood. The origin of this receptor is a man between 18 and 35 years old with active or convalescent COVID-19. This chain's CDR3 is CASSPGSLAALEEQFF. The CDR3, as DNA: TGTGCCAGCAGCCCAGGCAGTCTAGCGGCCTTAGAGGAGCAGTTCTTC.